One T cell receptor (beta chain) is described in this entry. Its antigen is not known. The germline V gene encodes CDR1 SGHTA and CDR2 FQGNSA. The V and J ends lost 1 base and 3 bases respectively, with 19 bases between them. The CDR3 sequence is 17 residues long. Individuals who donated were healthy Caucasians from Russia aged roughly 6 to 100. Every sample gave at least 5 micrograms of total RNA when it was extracted. The sample belongs to a study of blood T cells in healthy people across ages. The study, taken as a whole, reports: PBMCs were not sorted, which prevented a conclusive comparison of naive versus antigen-experienced cells.

The authors ran a second PCR of 7 to 11 cycles using a sample-barcoded 5' primer and a J-beta primer mix. In TCRdb, the 5' RACE reads were re-called with MiXCR into one record per CDR3 protein. The sample has under 800,000 distinct CDR3 sequences, roughly 47% seen once. What was sequenced was blood. The clonotype comes from a woman aged 55-69 years in good health. The chain recombines TRBV7-2 with TRBJ2-7; D possibly corresponds to TRBD2 (6 bases). The chain's CDR3 is CASSLGATGTYRYEQYF. The CDR3 nucleotides are TGTGCCAGCAGCTTAGGCGCAACTGGGACTTACCGCTACGAGCAGTACTTC.